The 23 T cell receptor beta chains in this list originate from one sample, sequenced in a study of cytomegalovirus exposure and HLA in healthy donors. Both 60 Vbeta primers and 13 Jbeta primers went into the PCR. TCRdb keeps only in-frame clones here, not all; method: immunoSEQ multiplex PCR. The sample gives about 110,000 clones, less than 75% of which show up once; roughly 11% is in the top ten. Material for sequencing was PBMCs. The receptors stem from a man in his forties or fifties in good health and CMV-seropositive.

The chain recombines TRBV2 with TRBJ2-5, with TRBD1 matching over 8 bases. Germline V lookup: CDR1 SNHLY, CDR2 FYNNEI. J was trimmed by 2 bases and V by 10 bases; bases with no gene match: 6. This CDR3 region has 13 residues. The CDR3 loop reads CATGGGLQETQYF. CDR3 DNA: TGTGCCACAGGGGGCGGCCTACAAGAGACCCAGTACTTC.

The chain combines TRBV5-8 with TRBJ2-7; 7 bases are a match to TRBD1. V lost 9 bases to trimming and J lost 2 bases; unmatched junction nucleotides: 8. CDR1 is SGHTS and CDR2 is YDEGEE in the germline V gene. This CDR3 has 13 residues. CDR3 coding DNA: TGTGCCACCCAACAACAGGGGCCCTACGAGCAGTACGTC. Amino acids: CATQQQGPYEQYV.

J is TRBJ2-2 and V is TRBV11-2; 12 positions agree with TRBD2. This CDR3 region has 16 residues. In germline, CDR1 is SGHAT, CDR2 FQNNGV. J was trimmed by 5 bases and V by 1 base; bases with no gene match: 2. The CDR3: CASSLGTSGITGELFF. CDR3 nucleotide sequence: TGTGCCAGCAGCTTAGGGACTAGCGGGATTACCGGGGAGCTGTTTTTT.

The rearrangement joins TRBV4-3 to TRBJ1-5; D remains ambiguous. V gave up 0 bases and J gave up 0 bases, with 9 bases separating them. CDR1 and CDR2 from the germline V gene are LGHNA and YSLEER. The CDR3 length is 16 residues. The CDR3 region has the DNA TGCGCCAGCAGCCAAGATCGAGGTTATAGCAATCAGCCCCAGCATTTT. The encoded protein is CASSQDRGYSNQPQHF.

The gene calls are TRBV4-2 and TRBJ2-3, with 9 nucleotides matching TRBD2. Germline lookup yields CDR1 LGHNA and CDR2 YNFKEQ. This CDR3 contains 17 residues. V shed 0 bases, J shed 2 bases, and the junction held 6 bases outside the gene matches. The CDR3 spells CASSQDRLAGPTDTQYF. The DNA for the CDR3 is TGTGCCAGCAGCCAAGATCGGCTAGCGGGACCCACAGATACGCAGTATTTT.

V usage is TRBV29-1 and J usage is TRBJ2-1; 12 bases fit TRBD1. Losses at the gene ends were 6 bases for V and 7 bases for J; bases not matched to a gene: 4. Germline lookup yields CDR1 SQVTM and CDR2 ANQGSEA. The CDR3 is made up of 13 amino acids. The CDR3 DNA reads TGCAGCGTACCGGGACAGGGGGCAAATGAGCAGTTCTTC. Protein sequence: CSVPGQGANEQFF.

This rearrangement joins TRBV5-6 to TRBJ2-2, with 9 bases aligning to TRBD2. The germline V gene has CDR1 SGHDT and CDR2 YYEEEE. The CDR3 sequence is 14 residues long. The trim removed 0 bases at V and 9 bases at J, leaving 3 bases unmatched. The CDR3 region has the DNA TGTGCCAGCAGCTTGGGTAGCGGGAGCCGGGAGCTGTTTTTT. Residues: CASSLGSGSRELFF.

The J gene is TRBJ2-2, the V gene TRBV2, with a possible D match to TRBD2 (5 bases). The ends were cut back, 8 bases at V and 2 bases at J, with 12 bases in the middle. Germline-derived CDR1 and CDR2 are SNHLY and FYNNEI. This CDR3 contains 14 residues. The chain's CDR3 is CASQRDRNTGELFF. The CDR3 DNA follows: TGTGCCAGCCAGAGGGATCGAAACACCGGGGAGCTGTTTTTT.

This clone came up once. The CDR3 nucleotides read TGTGCCAGCAGTTACTCAGGACAGTCATACTATGGCTACACCTTC. Translating gives CASSYSGQSYYGYTF. This sequence joins TRBV6-5 and TRBJ1-2, with D tentatively TRBD1 (6 bases). Looked up from germline, CDR1 is MNHEY and CDR2 is SVGAGI. V gave up 0 bases and J gave up 3 bases, with 11 bases separating them. The CDR3 consists of 15 residues.

V and J are TRBV6-5 and TRBJ1-2; 8 bases match TRBD1. The CDR3 has 15 residues. The germline V gene encodes CDR1 MNHEY and CDR2 SVGAGI. The junction had 14 bases not matched to a gene; V was cut back by 6 bases and J by 8 bases. The CDR3 DNA reads TGTGCCAGCAGCCCAATGCAGGGGGCTGGCGCGGGCTACACCTTC. Residues: CASSPMQGAGAGYTF.

A few counts support this clone. The chain couples TRBV6-1 to TRBJ1-6; the match to TRBD1 covers 8 bases. J was trimmed by 4 bases and V by 7 bases; bases with no gene match: 6. The germline CDR1 and CDR2 sequences are MNHNS and SASEGT. CDR3 length equals 15 residues. This CDR3 is CASTGTGDYNSPLHF. CDR3 bases: TGTGCCAGCACTGGGACAGGAGATTATAATTCACCCCTCCACTTT.

The J gene is TRBJ1-2, the V gene TRBV29-1, with a tentative D call TRBD1 (6 bases). In germline, CDR1 is SQVTM, CDR2 ANQGSEA. The germline V and J ends were trimmed by 5 bases and 3 bases, with 13 bases remaining between them. This CDR3 spans 13 amino acids. The CDR3 DNA reads as TGCAGCGTTTACAGGGATGAGGACTATGGCTACACCTTC. It is translated as CSVYRDEDYGYTF.

V gene TRBV5-1 combines with J gene TRBJ2-2; 9 bases agree with TRBD1. V was pared by 4 bases and J by 3 bases, with 4 bases of the junction left unmatched. In germline, CDR1 is SGHRS, CDR2 YFSETQ. CDR3 length: 15 residues. The CDR3 reads CASSGQGTYTGELFF. The CDR3, as DNA: TGCGCCAGCAGCGGACAGGGGACGTACACCGGGGAGCTGTTTTTT.

The V and J genes are TRBV30 and TRBJ1-2; D might be TRBD1 (6 bases). The CDR3 sequence is 14 residues long. The V gene's germline CDR1 is GTSNPN and CDR2 SVGIG (reference sequence). Trimming stripped 4 bases from V and 0 bases from J, with 12 bases between. The CDR3 region has the DNA TGTGCCTGGAAAACAGGGCTCACTAACTATGGCTACACCTTC. It encodes CAWKTGLTNYGYTF. Full variable domain (remainder filled in from reference TRBV30 and TRBJ1-2): SQTIHQWPATLVQPVGSPLSLECTVEGTSNPNLYWYRQAAGRGLQLLFYSVGIGQISSEVPQNLSASRPQDRQFILSSKKLLLSDSGFYLCAWKTGLTNYGYTFGSGTRLTVV.

The rearrangement uses TRBV5-1 and TRBJ1-3; D is uncertain. Germline V gene lookup returns CDR1 SGHRS and CDR2 YFSETQ. V gave up 2 bases and J gave up 0 bases, with 9 bases separating them. The CDR3 contains 15 residues. This CDR3 reads CASSFNGNSGNTIYF. The CDR3 DNA reads as TGCGCCAGCAGCTTTAACGGGAACTCTGGAAACACCATATATTTT.

The chain has TRBV4-2 and TRBJ2-2; the match to TRBD2 covers 8 bases. The CDR3 extends over 16 amino acids. Per the germline V gene, CDR1 is LGHNA and CDR2 is YNFKEQ. With 0 bases clipped from V and 1 base from J, the junction kept 1 base outside the gene matches. The CDR3 DNA follows: TGTGCCAGCAGCCAAGAAACTAGCGGGAACACCGGGGAGCTGTTTTTT. This codes for CASSQETSGNTGELFF.

The chain combines TRBV29-1 with TRBJ1-1, with 9 bases matching TRBD1. CDR1 and CDR2 from the germline V gene are SQVTM and ANQGSEA. Unmatched junction bases numbered 11, after V lost 8 bases and J lost 4 bases. The CDR3 has 14 residues. The CDR3 DNA reads as TGCAGCACTAGACAGGGGGGAGGTCGCACTGAAGCTTTCTTT. Translated: CSTRQGGGRTEAFF.

This sequence joins TRBV6-5 and TRBJ1-5; D call uncertain. The V and J ends lost 0 bases and 1 base respectively, with 7 bases between them. The CDR3 has 15 amino acids. From germline, CDR1 is MNHEY and CDR2 SVGAGI. CDR3 residues: CASSYSRASNQPQHF. The CDR3 bases are TGTGCCAGCAGTTACTCGAGGGCGAGCAATCAGCCCCAGCATTTT.

This sequence joins TRBV19 and TRBJ2-2; D remains unclear. Trimming shortened V by 1 base and J by 4 bases, and 4 bases separated the two germline ends. CDR3 length: 13 residues. Germline lookup yields CDR1 LNHDA and CDR2 SQIVND (reference sequence). The CDR3: CASSIAITGELFF. DNA of the CDR3: TGTGCCAGTAGTATAGCCATCACCGGGGAGCTGTTTTTT.

The chain uses TRBV4-3 and TRBJ2-7, with D hard to call. V lost 0 bases to trimming and J lost 5 bases, with 14 bases between them. The CDR3 length is 15 residues. Per germline, CDR1 LGHNA and CDR2 YSLEER. This chain's CDR3 is CASSQDVALVDEQYF. DNA for the CDR3: TGCGCCAGCAGCCAAGACGTAGCTCTTGTGGACGAGCAGTACTTC.

The chain employs TRBV5-1 and TRBJ1-1; D is unclear. The CDR3 has 14 amino acids. Trimming cost V 0 bases and J 6 bases, with 12 bases left between them. Per the germline V gene, CDR1 is SGHRS and CDR2 is YFSETQ. DNA of the CDR3: TGCGCCAGCAGCTTGGCCCGGGAGCGGGCTGAAGCTTTCTTT. This translates into CASSLARERAEAFF.

The V call is TRBV5-4, the J call TRBJ2-5; TRBD1 is a possible D gene (6 bases). The ends were cut back, 0 bases at V and 4 bases at J, with 7 bases in the middle. Germline V CDR1 and CDR2: SGHNT, YYREEE (reference sequence). The CDR3 consists of 13 residues. The CDR3 protein is CASSLEQGETQYF. The CDR3 DNA is TGTGCCAGCAGCTTGGAACAGGGAGAGACCCAGTACTTC.

This clone has a single count. The chain links TRBV19 to TRBJ1-1; 11 nucleotides line up with TRBD1. The J segment lost 4 bases and the V segment lost 3 bases, leaving 7 bases of the junction unmatched. Germline V gene lookup returns CDR1 LNHDA and CDR2 SQIVND (reference sequence). The CDR3 has 16 residues. The CDR3 region is CASSIQPGTGGTEAFF. Here the CDR3 DNA reads TGTGCCAGTAGTATCCAACCCGGGACAGGGGGCACTGAAGCTTTCTTT.